The sequence of this TCR beta chain was determined in a study of T cell responses to AZD1222 COVID-19 vaccine. Notes on the study in general: Repertoires were sampled only after the peak T cell response. In a largely white British group with more females than males, clonal diversity was possibly underestimated.

This clone was counted once. Antigen specificity is unknown. The CDR3 is 14 residues long. V lost 5 bases to trimming and J lost 0 bases; unmatched junction nucleotides: 2. From germline, CDR1 is SGHNT and CDR2 YENEEA. The data were produced by immunoSEQ multiplex PCR, yet TCRdb's version contains in-frame clones alone and is incomplete. This repertoire shows 150,000 to 180,000 clones, roughly nine tenths found once; its top ten account for roughly 2.9%. The receptor was isolated from an adult in good health. This sample comprised peripheral blood, obtained on day 0 of AZD1222 vaccination. The J gene is TRBJ2-3, the V gene TRBV11-3, with 7 bases lining up with TRBD2. The CDR3 region has the DNA TGTGCCAGCAGCGCTAGCGGTAGCACAGATACGCAGTATTTT. This gives the protein CASSASGSTDTQYF.